These 29 T cell receptor beta chains originate from one sample sequenced in a study of blood T cell repertoires in COVID-19. Clones were read by immunoSEQ multiplex PCR, and TCRdb kept only the in-frame ones, dropping some. Among about 310,000 clones listed, about nine tenths were seen once. Sequencing input: PBMCs or T cells enriched from blood (not recorded which). Source of these receptors: a woman in her thirties or forties who had recovered from COVID-19.

This clone was detected only once. This rearrangement joins TRBV11-2 to TRBJ1-6, with 12 bases aligning to TRBD1. The V segment lost 1 base and the J segment 10 bases; nucleotides outside the gene matches: 5. CDR1 is SGHAT, CDR2 FQNNGV, per germline. The CDR3 has 16 residues. The CDR3 sequence is CASSLVGGTGGSPLHF. The CDR3 DNA reads TGTGCCAGCAGCTTAGTAGGGGGGACAGGGGGCTCACCCCTCCACTTT.

This sequence joins TRBV7-2 and TRBJ2-7; 8 nucleotides agree with TRBD2. Germline lookup yields CDR1 SGHTA and CDR2 FQGNSA. The CDR3 is 15 amino acids. V lost 4 bases to trimming and J lost 0 bases; unmatched junction nucleotides: 5. The DNA for the CDR3 is TGTGCCAGCAGCTCGGGACTAGGGATCTCCTACGAGCAGTACTTC. Translation: CASSSGLGISYEQYF.

V gene TRBV15 combines with J gene TRBJ2-5, with TRBD2 as a possible D gene (6 bases). Germline values: CDR1 LNHNV, CDR2 YYDKDF (reference sequence). The CDR3 covers 14 residues. Trimming took 2 bases from V and 4 from J, leaving 11 bases between them. CDR3 sequence (DNA): TGTGCCACCAGCAGAAGACTAGTCGGAGAGACCCAGTACTTC. Amino acids: CATSRRLVGETQYF.

The V gene is TRBV28, the J gene TRBJ2-7; 11 positions agree with TRBD2. The V gene's germline CDR1 is MDHEN and CDR2 SYDVKM. This CDR3 has 15 residues. The V gene end was trimmed by 5 bases and the J gene end by 4 bases; junction bases not matched to a gene: 7. The CDR3 loop is CASSEGLAVTYEQYF. The CDR3 DNA reads as TGTGCCAGCAGTGAGGGACTAGCGGTAACTTACGAGCAGTACTTC.

Points on this clone: Within the sample, other DNA sequences also encode this same CDR3. V gene TRBV19 combines with J gene TRBJ1-1; tentative D call: TRBD1 (5 bases). The CDR3 sequence is 13 residues long. V lost 5 bases, J lost 1 base, and 8 bases lay in between. Germline loops: CDR1 LNHDA, CDR2 SQIVND (reference sequence). CDR3 region: CASSFTGNTEAFF. CDR3 DNA sequence: TGTGCCAGTAGTTTTACAGGGAACACTGAAGCTTTCTTT.

As for this clone: Compared with germline, one end of the junction differs, possibly owing to a read error. V is TRBV5-1 and J is TRBJ1-1; 7 bases fit TRBD1. In germline, CDR1 is SGHRS, CDR2 YFSETQ. CDR3 length: 14 amino acids. DNA for the CDR3: TGCGCCAGCACCTTGAGTCAGGGGGAGACTGAAGCTTTCTTT. This gives the protein CASTLSQGETEAFF.

The chain links TRBV5-4 to TRBJ2-5; 7 bases agree with TRBD1. V shed 4 bases and J 2 bases; nucleotides not matched to a gene: 5. The CDR3 is 14 amino acids. Germline V gene lookup returns CDR1 SGHNT and CDR2 YYREEE (reference sequence). The CDR3 nucleotides read TGTGCCAGCAGCCCTCGACAGGGACAAGAGACCCAGTACTTC. Its translation: CASSPRQGQETQYF.

The chain carries TRBV24-1 and TRBJ2-7; D perhaps matches TRBD2 (6 bases). The CDR3 sequence is 13 residues long. V lost 9 bases and J lost 6, with 17 bases in between. CDR1 is KGHDR, CDR2 SFDVKD, per germline. Here the CDR3 reads CATGGTVLTEQYF. CDR3 nucleotide sequence: TGTGCCACCGGGGGGACTGTCCTAACCGAGCAGTACTTC.

This rearrangement joins TRBV6-5 to TRBJ2-7; 7 bases align to TRBD1. After removal of 6 bases from V and 7 bases from J, the junction contained 15 bases not matched to a gene. The CDR3 has 15 residues. From germline, CDR1 is MNHEY and CDR2 SVGAGI. The CDR3 spells CASSFTGTALREQYF. The CDR3 coding sequence is TGTGCCAGCAGCTTCACCGGGACAGCATTACGAGAGCAGTACTTC.

The chain uses TRBV30 and TRBJ2-2; no definite D call. Germline CDR1 GTSNPN, CDR2 SVGIG (reference sequence). V shed 2 bases and J shed 7 bases, with 8 bases lying between them. This CDR3 has 12 amino acids. The CDR3 is CAWSPTGGELFF. CDR3 in DNA: TGTGCCTGGAGTCCCACGGGCGGGGAGCTGTTTTTT.

This sequence joins TRBV10-3 and TRBJ2-3, with a tentative D call TRBD1 (7 bases). The CDR3 length is 16 residues. Germline CDR1 ENHRY, CDR2 SYGVKD. V was pared by 0 bases and J by 2 bases, with 12 bases between. CDR3 sequence reads: CAISESGGQITDTQYF. The CDR3 DNA reads as TGTGCCATCAGTGAGTCGGGGGGACAGATCACAGATACGCAGTATTTT.

This clone was found a few times. The J gene is TRBJ1-1, the V gene TRBV6-6; 8 bases are a match to TRBD1. The CDR3 loop spans 11 amino acids. J was trimmed by 8 bases and V by 7 bases; bases with no gene match: 3. CDR1 and CDR2 (germline): MNHNY, SVGAGI (reference sequence). CDR3 sequence reads: CASTWTGEAFF. The CDR3, as DNA: TGTGCCAGCACGTGGACAGGGGAAGCTTTCTTT.

The genes are TRBV30 and TRBJ1-2, with D unresolved. The CDR3 sequence is 15 residues long. V was trimmed by 1 base and J by 7 bases, leaving 19 bases between them. CDR1 and CDR2 (germline): GTSNPN, SVGIG (reference sequence). This CDR3 reads CAWSGGGSSRGGYTF. DNA of the CDR3: TGTGCCTGGAGTGGAGGTGGTTCCTCCCGAGGTGGCTACACCTTC.

This clone was counted only a few times. V usage is TRBV5-6 and J usage is TRBJ2-7, with 10 bases fitting TRBD1. Germline V gives CDR1 SGHDT, CDR2 YYEEEE. The junction had 11 bases not matched to a gene; V was cut back by 4 bases and J by 7 bases. CDR3 size: 15 residues. Here the CDR3 DNA reads TGTGCCAGCAGCGCTGGGACAGGGGCAACGAGGGAGCAGTACTTC. Its protein product is CASSAGTGATREQYF.

J is TRBJ2-1 and V is TRBV12-5; 13 positions match TRBD2. Trimming removed 2 bases from V and 6 bases from J; junction bases left unmatched: 7. This CDR3 has 17 amino acids. CDR1 is LGHNT and CDR2 is FRNRAP in the germline V gene. The CDR3, as DNA: TGTGCTAGTGGTTTGTCTTGGACTAGCGGGAGTGGCAATGAGCAGTTCTTC. As protein: CASGLSWTSGSGNEQFF. The variable domain in full, with the rest retrieved from reference TRBV12-5 and TRBJ2-1, is DARVTQTPRHKVTEMGQEVTMRCQPILGHNTVFWYRQTMMQGLELLAYFRNRAPLDDSGMPKDRFSAEMPDATLATLKIQPSEPRDSAVYFCASGLSWTSGSGNEQFFGPGTRLTVL.

V usage is TRBV3-1 (or the pseudogene TRBV3-2) and J usage is TRBJ2-1; D unclear. Trimming removed 2 bases from V and 7 bases from J, with 3 bases in between. Germline V lookup: CDR1 LGHDT, CDR2 YNNKEL (reference sequence). This CDR3 is 11 amino acids long. CDR3 DNA sequence: TGTGCCAGCAGCCAAATAAATGAGCAGTTCTTC. Translated: CASSQINEQFF.

The rearrangement joins TRBV28 to TRBJ2-1, with TRBD2 identical over 9 bases. J was trimmed by 4 bases and V by 6 bases; bases with no gene match: 4. The CDR3 totals 14 residues. CDR1 is MDHEN and CDR2 is SYDVKM in the germline V gene. CDR3 amino acids: CASRIAGAYNEQFF. The DNA for the CDR3 is TGTGCCAGCAGGATAGCGGGGGCTTACAATGAGCAGTTCTTC. The whole variable domain, filled in from reference TRBV28 and TRBJ2-1, reads DVKVTQSSRYLVKRTGEKVFLECVQDMDHENMFWYRQDPGLGLRLIYFSYDVKMKEKGDIPEGYSVSREKKERFSLILESASTNQTSMYLCASRIAGAYNEQFFGPGTRLTVL.

CDR3 region: CASSPPRGRVETQYF. The CDR3 region has the DNA TGTGCCAGCAGCCCACCGAGGGGGAGGGTTGAGACCCAGTACTTC. The chain joins TRBV7-9 to TRBJ2-5; D might be TRBD2 (7 bases). CDR3 length: 15 residues. V lost 5 bases and J 5 bases, leaving 18 bases between the germline ends. Germline loops: CDR1 SEHNR, CDR2 FQNEAQ (reference sequence).

This chain connects TRBV27 to TRBJ1-1; possible D gene TRBD1, 6 bases. The V and J ends lost 0 bases and 0 bases respectively, with 11 bases between them. Germline assignment: CDR1 MNHEY and CDR2 SMNVEV (reference sequence). The CDR3 is made up of 16 amino acids. The CDR3 region has the DNA TGTGCCAGCAGTTTATCGTGGGACACATTGAACACTGAAGCTTTCTTT. This codes for CASSLSWDTLNTEAFF.

The rearrangement joins TRBV29-1 to TRBJ2-3; D remains unclear. V lost 4 bases and J lost 1, with 9 bases in between. The CDR3 is 13 amino acids. Germline CDR1 reads SQVTM; CDR2 reads ANQGSEA. CDR3: CSVVISGTDTQYF. DNA for the CDR3: TGCAGCGTTGTGATTTCGGGCACAGATACGCAGTATTTT.

The chain has TRBV25-1 and TRBJ2-1; the match to TRBD2 covers 9 bases. The CDR3 has 15 residues. V gave up 6 bases and J gave up 4 bases; unmatched junction bases: 7. From germline, CDR1 is MGHDK and CDR2 SYGVNS. The CDR3 bases are TGTGCCAGCAGCTCCGGGACTAGCAGATACAATGAGCAGTTCTTC. It specifies CASSSGTSRYNEQFF.

This clone was detected only once. The chain has TRBV5-1 and TRBJ1-5, with 10 bases aligning to TRBD1. The germline V gene has CDR1 SGHRS and CDR2 YFSETQ. CDR3 length: 15 amino acids. V trimming: 5 bases; J trimming: 7 bases; junction bases outside the gene matches: 9. The CDR3 nucleotides read TGCGCCAGCAGGACCGGGACAGGGGTAGACCAGCCCCAGCATTTT. The encoded protein is CASRTGTGVDQPQHF.

The V call is TRBV30, the J call TRBJ2-2; tentatively, D is TRBD2 (6 bases). CDR3 size: 14 residues. The ends were cut back, 4 bases at V and 0 bases at J, with 9 bases in the middle. Germline V gene lookup returns CDR1 GTSNPN and CDR2 SVGIG (reference sequence). CDR3 DNA: TGTGCCTGGAATGCGGGGCCGAACACCGGGGAGCTGTTTTTT. This encodes CAWNAGPNTGELFF. The complete variable domain, with remaining parts taken from reference TRBV30 and TRBJ2-2, reads SQTIHQWPATLVQPVGSPLSLECTVEGTSNPNLYWYRQAAGRGLQLLFYSVGIGQISSEVPQNLSASRPQDRQFILSSKKLLLSDSGFYLCAWNAGPNTGELFFGEGSRLTVL.

This chain connects TRBV28 to TRBJ1-3; 7 bases match TRBD1. The junction had 10 bases not matched to a gene; V was cut back by 1 base and J by 1 base. CDR3 length: 18 residues. Germline assignment: CDR1 MDHEN and CDR2 SYDVKM. CDR3 DNA: TGTGCCAGCAGTTTATTGGGCACAGGGGAGTTTTCTGGAAACACCATATATTTT. Its translation: CASSLLGTGEFSGNTIYF.

The genes are TRBV18 and TRBJ2-5, with 8 bases aligning to TRBD1. The CDR3 has 16 residues. The germline CDR1 and CDR2 sequences are KGHSH and LQKENI. V was pared by 1 base and J by 4 bases, with 8 bases of the junction left unmatched. The CDR3 bases are TGTGCCAGCTCACCACTTGCAGGGGGCCCTGGAGAGACCCAGTACTTC. As protein: CASSPLAGGPGETQYF.

The chain has TRBV7-2 and TRBJ2-1; D is ambiguous. Trimming removed 1 base from V and 7 bases from J, with 20 bases in between. This CDR3 has 17 amino acids. From germline, CDR1 is SGHTA and CDR2 FQGNSA. The CDR3 DNA is TGTGCCAGCAGCTTAGGTGCCCCAAGTTCAGCGTTGAATGAGCAGTTCTTC. Translation: CASSLGAPSSALNEQFF.

The chain couples TRBV12-3 or TRBV12-4 to TRBJ2-7; unclear D gene. The V end lost 4 bases, the J end lost 0 bases, and 7 bases lay between the germline ends. The CDR3 runs to 13 residues. CDR3 sequence (DNA): TGTGCCAGCAGTTACGACAACTCCTACGAGCAGTACTTC. Translation: CASSYDNSYEQYF.

The rearrangement uses TRBV24-1 and TRBJ2-2; possible D gene TRBD2, 5 bases. Germline V gene data show CDR1 as KGHDR and CDR2 as SFDVKD. Trimming cost V 2 bases and J 1 base, with 7 bases left between them. The CDR3 is made up of 15 amino acids. CDR3 DNA: TGTGCCACCAGTGATTACGGACTGAACACCGGGGAGCTGTTTTTT. Protein product: CATSDYGLNTGELFF.

The rearrangement joins TRBV4-1 to TRBJ1-2; 8 nucleotides align to TRBD1. The CDR3 covers 15 residues. The germline CDR1 and CDR2 sequences are MGHRA and YSYEKL. V gave up 1 base and J gave up 8 bases; unmatched junction bases: 9. The CDR3, as DNA: TGCGCCAGCAGCCAAGCTTGGGACAGGTCCTTAGGCTACACCTTC. Amino acid sequence: CASSQAWDRSLGYTF.